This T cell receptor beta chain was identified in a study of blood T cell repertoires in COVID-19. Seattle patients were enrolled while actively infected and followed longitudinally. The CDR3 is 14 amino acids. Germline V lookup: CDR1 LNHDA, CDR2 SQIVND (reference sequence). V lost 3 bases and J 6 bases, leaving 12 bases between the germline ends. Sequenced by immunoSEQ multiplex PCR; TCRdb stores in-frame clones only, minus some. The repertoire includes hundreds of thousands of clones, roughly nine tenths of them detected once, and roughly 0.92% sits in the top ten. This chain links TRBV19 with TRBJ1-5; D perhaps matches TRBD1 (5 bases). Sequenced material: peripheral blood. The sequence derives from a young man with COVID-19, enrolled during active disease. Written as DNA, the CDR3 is TGTGCCAGTAGTATTAACCAGGGCACTCAGCCCCAGCATTTT. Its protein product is CASSINQGTQPQHF. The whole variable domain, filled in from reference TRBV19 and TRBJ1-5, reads DGGITQSPKYLFRKEGQNVTLSCEQNLNHDAMYWYRQDPGQGLRLIYYSQIVNDFQKGDIAEGYSVSREKKESFPLTVTSAQKNPTAFYLCASSINQGTQPQHFGDGTRLSIL.